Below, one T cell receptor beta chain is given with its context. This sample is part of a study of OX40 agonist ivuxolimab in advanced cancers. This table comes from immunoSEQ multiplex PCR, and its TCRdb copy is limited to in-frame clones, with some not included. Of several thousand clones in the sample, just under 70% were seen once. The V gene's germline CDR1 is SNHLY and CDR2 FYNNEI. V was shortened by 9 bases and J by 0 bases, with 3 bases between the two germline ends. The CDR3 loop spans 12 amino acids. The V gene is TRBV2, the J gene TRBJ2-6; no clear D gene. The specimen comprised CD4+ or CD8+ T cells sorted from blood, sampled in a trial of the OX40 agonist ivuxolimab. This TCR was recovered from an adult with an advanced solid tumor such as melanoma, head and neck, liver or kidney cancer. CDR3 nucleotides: TGTGCCAGAGACTCTGGGGCCAACGTCCTGACTTTC. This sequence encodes CARDSGANVLTF.